This TCR beta chain was sequenced in a study of CD8 T cells in ankylosing spondylitis. TCR beta libraries were made by quantitative 5'-RACE with molecular barcodes. A single record per CDR3 protein comes from TCRdb applying MiXCR to the 5' RACE reads. This table has tens of thousands of distinct CDR3 sequences, roughly 5.3% appearing once. Ten or more counts support this clonotype. The antigen is undetermined. The CDR3 covers 14 residues. The V gene's germline CDR1 is SGHVS and CDR2 FNYEAQ. Between the trimmed V and J ends, which lost 1 base and 5 bases, there was a span of 11 bases. Regarding the study as a whole: Significant enrichment of disease-linked clones was reported in matched ankylosing spondylitis synovial fluid. In reactive arthritis synovial fluid and blood, some motif variants had been reported before.

The sequence came from a male donor with ankylosing spondylitis or in good health (not recorded which). Sequenced sample: blood, either unsorted or a sorted T cell fraction (not recorded which). The genes are TRBV7-6 and TRBJ1-2, with D maybe TRBD1 (6 bases). CDR3 sequence (DNA): TGTGCCAGCAGCTTAGAACAGGGTGATTATGGCTACACCTTC. Amino acid sequence: CASSLEQGDYGYTF.